The 4 T cell receptor beta chains in this list originate from one sample, sequenced in a study of chemoradiotherapy in HPV16-positive cancers. TCRdb keeps only in-frame clones here, not all; method: immunoSEQ multiplex PCR. The sample consists of under 2,000 clones, 80% of them appearing once. The sample here was tumor tissue, taken from a patient who underwent chemoradiotherapy. The receptors come from a human donor with HPV-associated anogenital cancer.

This clone was observed a few times. V gene TRBV7-8 combines with J gene TRBJ1-2, with D unclear. Trimming removed 1 base from V and 7 bases from J, with 19 bases in between. Germline loops: CDR1 SGHVS, CDR2 FQNEAQ. The CDR3 sequence is 16 residues long. CDR3 nucleotide sequence: TGTGCCAGCAGCTTAGTGGAAGACGGGAGCCTCAGTGGCTACACCTTC. Its translation is CASSLVEDGSLSGYTF.

This clone showed up just once. This chain links TRBV6-5 with TRBJ2-5; 11 positions match TRBD1. With the DNA end fitting TRBJ2-7 better, the J assignment may be wrong. The length of the CDR3 is 14 residues. Germline-derived CDR1 and CDR2 are MNHEY and SVGAGI. CDR3 sequence (DNA): TGTGCCAGCAGGGTGGGACAGGGGGACTACGAGCAGTACTTC. This sequence encodes CASRVGQGDYEQYF.

The chain is built from TRBV11-3 and TRBJ1-2, with D unresolved. The ends were cut back, 0 bases at V and 8 bases at J, with 10 bases in the middle. The germline V gene has CDR1 SGHNT and CDR2 YENEEA. CDR3 size: 13 residues. The CDR3 DNA is TGTGCCAGCAGCTTAGATCTAGCTGGGGGCTACACCTTC. Translation: CASSLDLAGGYTF.

This sequence joins TRBV27 and TRBJ1-2; perhaps TRBD1 as D (6 bases). Trimming removed 5 bases at V and 8 bases at J, with 18 bases between. The CDR3 consists of 14 residues. Looked up from germline, CDR1 is MNHEY and CDR2 is SMNVEV (reference sequence). The CDR3 sequence: CASSPGAQGGGYTF. The CDR3 DNA follows: TGTGCCAGCAGTCCGGGGGCCCAAGGGGGGGGCTACACCTTC.